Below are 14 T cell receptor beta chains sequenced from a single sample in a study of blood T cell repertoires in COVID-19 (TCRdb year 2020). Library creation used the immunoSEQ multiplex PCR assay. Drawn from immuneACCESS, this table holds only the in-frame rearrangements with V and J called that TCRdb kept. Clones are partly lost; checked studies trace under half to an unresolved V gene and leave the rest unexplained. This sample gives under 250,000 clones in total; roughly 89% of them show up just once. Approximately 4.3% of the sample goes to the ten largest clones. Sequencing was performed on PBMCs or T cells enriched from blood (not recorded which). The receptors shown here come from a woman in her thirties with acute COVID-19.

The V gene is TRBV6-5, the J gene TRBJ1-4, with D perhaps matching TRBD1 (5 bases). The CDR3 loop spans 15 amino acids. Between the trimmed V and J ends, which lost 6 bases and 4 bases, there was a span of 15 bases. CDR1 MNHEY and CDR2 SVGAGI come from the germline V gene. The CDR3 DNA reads TGTGCCAGCAGGAGGGGAGGAGAGGGTAATGAAAAACTGTTTTTT. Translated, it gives CASRRGGEGNEKLFF.

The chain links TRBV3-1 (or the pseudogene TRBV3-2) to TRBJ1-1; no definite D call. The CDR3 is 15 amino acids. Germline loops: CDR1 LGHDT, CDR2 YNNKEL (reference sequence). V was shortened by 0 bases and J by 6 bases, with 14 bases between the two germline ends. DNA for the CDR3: TGTGCCAGCAGCCAAGAAAAGGATTGGAGGCCTGAAGCTTTCTTT. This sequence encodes CASSQEKDWRPEAFF.

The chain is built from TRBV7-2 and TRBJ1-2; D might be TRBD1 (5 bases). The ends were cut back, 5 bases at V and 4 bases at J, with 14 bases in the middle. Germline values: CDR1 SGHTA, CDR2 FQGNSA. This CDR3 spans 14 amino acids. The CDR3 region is CASSVRDSRYGYTF. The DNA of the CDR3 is TGTGCCAGCAGCGTCCGAGACAGCCGCTATGGCTACACCTTC. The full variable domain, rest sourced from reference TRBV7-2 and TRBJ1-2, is GAGVSQSPSNKVTEKGKDVELRCDPISGHTALYWYRQSLGQGLEFLIYFQGNSAPDKSGLPSDRFSAERTGGSVSTLTIQRTQQEDSAVYLCASSVRDSRYGYTFGSGTRLTVV.

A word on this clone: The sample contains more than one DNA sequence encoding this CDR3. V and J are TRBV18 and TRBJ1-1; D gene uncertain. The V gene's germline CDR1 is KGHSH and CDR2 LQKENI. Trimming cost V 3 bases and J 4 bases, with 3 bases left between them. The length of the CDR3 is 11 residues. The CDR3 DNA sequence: TGTGCCAGCTCACCGAGCACTGAAGCTTTCTTT. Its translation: CASSPSTEAFF. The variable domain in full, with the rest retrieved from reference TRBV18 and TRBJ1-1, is NAGVMQNPRHLVRRRGQEARLRCSPMKGHSHVYWYRQLPEEGLKFMVYLQKENIIDESGMPKERFSAEFPKEGPSILRIQQVVRGDSAAYFCASSPSTEAFFGQGTRLTVV.

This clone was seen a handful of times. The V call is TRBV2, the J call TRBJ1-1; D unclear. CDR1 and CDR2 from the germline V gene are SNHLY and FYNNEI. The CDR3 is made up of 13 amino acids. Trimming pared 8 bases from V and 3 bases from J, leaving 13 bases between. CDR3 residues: CASSSARDTEAFF. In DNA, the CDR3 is TGTGCCAGCTCGAGTGCCCGGGACACTGAAGCTTTCTTT.

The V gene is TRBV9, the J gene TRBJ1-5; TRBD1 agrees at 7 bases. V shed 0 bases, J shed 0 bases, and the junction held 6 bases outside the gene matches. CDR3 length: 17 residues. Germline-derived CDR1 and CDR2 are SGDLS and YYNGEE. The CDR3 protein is CASSVEGADYSNQPQHF. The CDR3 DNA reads TGTGCCAGCAGCGTAGAGGGGGCCGATTATAGCAATCAGCCCCAGCATTTT.

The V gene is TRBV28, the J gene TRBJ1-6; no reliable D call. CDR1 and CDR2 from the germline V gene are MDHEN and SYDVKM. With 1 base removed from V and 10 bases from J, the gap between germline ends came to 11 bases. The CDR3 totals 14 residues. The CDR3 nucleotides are TGTGCCAGCAGTTTATTGCACAACAACTCACCCCTCCACTTT. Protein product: CASSLLHNNSPLHF.

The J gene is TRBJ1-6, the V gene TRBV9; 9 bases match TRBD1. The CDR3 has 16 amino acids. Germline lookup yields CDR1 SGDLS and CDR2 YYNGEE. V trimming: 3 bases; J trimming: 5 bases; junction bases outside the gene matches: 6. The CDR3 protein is CASSAPQGAHNSPLHF. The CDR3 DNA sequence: TGTGCCAGCAGCGCCCCACAGGGGGCCCATAATTCACCCCTCCACTTT.

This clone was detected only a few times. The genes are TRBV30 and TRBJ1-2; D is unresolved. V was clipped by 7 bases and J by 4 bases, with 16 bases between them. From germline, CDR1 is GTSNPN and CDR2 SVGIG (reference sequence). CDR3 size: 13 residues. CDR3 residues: CALPRTVSYGYTF. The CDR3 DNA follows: TGTGCCTTGCCACGGACTGTTAGCTATGGCTACACCTTC.

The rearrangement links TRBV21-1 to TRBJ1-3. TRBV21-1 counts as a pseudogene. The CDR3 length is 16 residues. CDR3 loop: CASSKRCSGSGNTIYF. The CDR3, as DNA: TGTGCCAGCAGCAAAAGGTGTTCGGGGAGTGGAAACACCATATATTTT.

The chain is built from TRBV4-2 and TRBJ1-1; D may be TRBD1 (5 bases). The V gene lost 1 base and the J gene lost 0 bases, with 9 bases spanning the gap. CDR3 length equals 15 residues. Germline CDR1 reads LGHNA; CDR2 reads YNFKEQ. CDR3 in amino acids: CASSQGQRMNTEAFF. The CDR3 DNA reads TGTGCCAGCAGCCAAGGACAGAGGATGAACACTGAAGCTTTCTTT.

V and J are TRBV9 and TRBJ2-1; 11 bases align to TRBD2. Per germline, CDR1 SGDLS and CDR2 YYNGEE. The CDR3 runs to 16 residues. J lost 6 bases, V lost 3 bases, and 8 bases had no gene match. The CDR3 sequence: CASSERLAGTLNEQFF. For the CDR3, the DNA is TGTGCCAGCAGCGAGAGACTAGCGGGGACCCTCAATGAGCAGTTCTTC. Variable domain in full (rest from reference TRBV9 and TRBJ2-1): DSGVTQTPKHLITATGQRVTLRCSPRSGDLSVYWYQQSLDQGLQFLIQYYNGEERAKGNILERFSAQQFPDLHSELNLSSLELGDSALYFCASSERLAGTLNEQFFGPGTRLTVL.

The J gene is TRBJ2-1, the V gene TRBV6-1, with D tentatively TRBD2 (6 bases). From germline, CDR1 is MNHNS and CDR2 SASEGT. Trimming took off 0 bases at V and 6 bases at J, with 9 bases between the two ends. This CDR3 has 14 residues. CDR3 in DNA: TGTGCCAGCAGTGAAGCCGGAGGGGTCAATGAGCAGTTCTTC. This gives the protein CASSEAGGVNEQFF.

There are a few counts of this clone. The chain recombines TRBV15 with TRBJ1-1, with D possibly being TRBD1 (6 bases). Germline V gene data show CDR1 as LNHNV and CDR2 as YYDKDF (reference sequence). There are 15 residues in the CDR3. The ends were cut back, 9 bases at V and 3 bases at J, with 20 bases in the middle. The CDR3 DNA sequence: TGTGCCACAAAACGGGACACCGCGGAGGACACTGAAGCTTTCTTT. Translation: CATKRDTAEDTEAFF.